The table lists the clone carrying this T cell receptor (beta chain) with many counts. The antigen is unknown. This entry belongs to a study of metastatic and nonmetastatic thyroid tumors. In the study overall: Both malignant and benign thyroid patients supplied peripheral blood and tumor or nodule tissue samples, across which the repertoires of these patients were then compared. General observations from the study: It was reported that TCR beta diversity was significantly higher in malignant thyroid tumors than benign nodules, in blood and tumor.

As processed by the authors: Across clinicopathological groups, CDR3 differences served as the basis for building a distant-metastasis classifier for papillary thyroid cancer. From the PCR reads, TCRdb re-called clones with MiXCR. V and J calls and clone size were set by TCRdb, not the authors. The sample lists roughly 90,000 clones; 15% were seen once. Germline CDR1 is LNHNV and CDR2 is YYDKDF (reference sequence). V lost 6 bases to trimming and J lost 5 bases; unmatched junction nucleotides: 11. This CDR3 is 17 amino acids long. No treatment had been given to any patient before thyroid surgery. The source is a female donor with papillary thyroid cancer or a benign thyroid nodule (not recorded which). Some clones in this sample may be carry-over from other donors' samples. V is TRBV15 and J is TRBJ2-1; 12 bases fit TRBD2. Sequences were obtained from blood. CDR3 DNA sequence: TGTGCCACCAGAAGGCTAGCGGGGGGGAGAGCGAACAATGAGCAGTTCTTC. This codes for CATRRLAGGRANNEQFF.